Presented here are 30 T cell receptor beta chains from one specimen sequenced in a study of OX40 agonist ivuxolimab in advanced cancers. The method was immunoSEQ multiplex PCR; TCRdb's version includes in-frame clones alone and lacks a portion of them. The repertoire consists of approximately 58,000 clones, with over 80% occurring once and the leading ten covering roughly 4.4%. The sequences come from CD4+ or CD8+ T cells sorted from blood, collected in a trial of the OX40 agonist ivuxolimab. These receptors came from an adult with an advanced solid tumor such as melanoma, head and neck, liver or kidney cancer.

The chain uses TRBV4-1 and TRBJ1-1; a weak D match, TRBD1 (6 bases). Germline V gene data show CDR1 as MGHRA and CDR2 as YSYEKL. V was pared by 1 base and J by 5 bases, with 20 bases between. This CDR3 has 17 residues. CDR3 region: CASSQGVAGEWGTEAFF. The CDR3, as DNA: TGCGCCAGCAGCCAAGGAGTGGCAGGGGAATGGGGTACTGAAGCTTTCTTT.

CDR3 sequence: CATSRAPVLAGPTDTQYF. The CDR3 nucleotides are TGTGCCACCAGCAGGGCCCCGGTCCTAGCGGGACCGACAGATACGCAGTATTTT. The V call is TRBV15, the J call TRBJ2-3; 9 bases are a match to TRBD2. The trim removed 3 bases at V and 3 bases at J, leaving 13 bases unmatched. Germline values: CDR1 LNHNV, CDR2 YYDKDF (reference sequence). This CDR3 is built from 18 residues.

The rearrangement links TRBV18 to TRBJ1-2; D gene ambiguous. The CDR3 length is 14 residues. Trimming pared 0 bases from V and 2 bases from J, leaving 7 bases between. Germline lookup yields CDR1 KGHSH and CDR2 LQKENI. CDR3 sequence reads: CASSPPEQNYGYTF. The CDR3 DNA sequence: TGTGCCAGCTCACCACCGGAACAGAACTATGGCTACACCTTC.

This clone was recorded only once. The chain uses TRBV28 and TRBJ2-5; TRBD2 is a possible D gene (5 bases). Germline-derived CDR1 and CDR2 are MDHEN and SYDVKM. The CDR3 spans 12 residues. Trimming cost V 5 bases and J 5 bases, with 9 bases left between them. The CDR3 DNA is TGTGCCAGCAGTGGTTTAGCGGAGACCCAGTACTTC. Protein sequence: CASSGLAETQYF.

V usage is TRBV19 and J usage is TRBJ2-2, with 8 bases lining up with TRBD1. The CDR3 totals 14 residues. After removal of 3 bases from V and 7 bases from J, the junction contained 4 bases not matched to a gene. Germline V CDR1 and CDR2: LNHDA, SQIVND (reference sequence). Written as DNA, the CDR3 is TGTGCCAGTAGTATGCAGGGGGCGGGCGGGGAGCTGTTTTTT. Translation gives CASSMQGAGGELFF. The full variable domain, rest sourced from reference TRBV19 and TRBJ2-2, is DGGITQSPKYLFRKEGQNVTLSCEQNLNHDAMYWYRQDPGQGLRLIYYSQIVNDFQKGDIAEGYSVSREKKESFPLTVTSAQKNPTAFYLCASSMQGAGGELFFGEGSRLTVL.

This clone has a handful of counts. This sequence joins TRBV2 and TRBJ1-5; maybe TRBD1 (5 bases). The CDR3 is made up of 13 amino acids. Trimming stripped 4 bases from V and 7 bases from J, with 11 bases between. Germline assignment: CDR1 SNHLY and CDR2 FYNNEI. CDR3 sequence reads: CASSVYRDQPQHF. CDR3 coding DNA: TGTGCCAGCAGTGTGTATAGGGACCAGCCCCAGCATTTT.

This rearrangement joins TRBV27 to TRBJ2-7; TRBD1 matches 9 bases. The V gene's germline CDR1 is MNHEY and CDR2 SMNVEV (reference sequence). The CDR3 has 14 amino acids. Trimming removed 5 bases from V and 3 bases from J; junction bases left unmatched: 5. The CDR3 loop reads CASSARDRVYEQYF. CDR3 nucleotide sequence: TGTGCCAGCAGTGCCCGGGACAGGGTCTACGAGCAGTACTTC.

V is TRBV2 and J is TRBJ2-1, with 10 bases aligning to TRBD2. The CDR3 runs 14 residues. Germline-derived CDR1 and CDR2 are SNHLY and FYNNEI. The J segment lost 4 bases and the V segment lost 7 bases, leaving 4 bases of the junction unmatched. CDR3 residues: CASTGTSEYNEQFF. In nucleotides, the CDR3 is TGTGCCAGCACCGGGACTAGCGAATACAATGAGCAGTTCTTC.

Comments on this clone: At one end, the junction sequence differs from germline, possibly due to a read error. The V and J genes are TRBV5-1 and TRBJ2-1; possible D gene TRBD1, 5 bases. In germline, CDR1 is SGHRS, CDR2 YFSETQ. The length of the CDR3 is 13 residues. The CDR3 region is CASSLNRNNGQFF. Here the CDR3 DNA reads TGCGCCAGCAGCTTGAACAGGAACAATGGGCAGTTCTTC.

The chain's CDR3 is CASSPRFDSYEQYF. The DNA for the CDR3 is TGCGCCAGCAGTCCCCGGTTCGATTCCTACGAGCAGTACTTC. V is TRBV10-1 and J is TRBJ2-5; D gene unclear. The DNA end favors TRBJ2-7, so the J call may be wrong. From germline, CDR1 is WNHNN and CDR2 SYGVQD (reference sequence). CDR3 length: 14 residues.

The V gene is TRBV5-4, the J gene TRBJ1-4; possibly TRBD1 for D (5 bases). This CDR3 has 13 residues. Per germline, CDR1 SGHNT and CDR2 YYREEE (reference sequence). Trimming pared 1 base from V and 15 bases from J, leaving 16 bases between. In DNA form, the CDR3 reads TGTGCCAGCAGCTTGTTTGGGGGAGGTCATGTGTTTTTT. Translation: CASSLFGGGHVFF.

The CDR3 spells CASSQDSRPPGNTIYF. The CDR3 nucleotides are TGTGCCAGCAGCCAAGACTCCAGGCCCCCTGGAAACACCATATATTTT. The V and J genes are TRBV4-2 and TRBJ1-3; D is undetermined. V was shortened by 0 bases and J by 2 bases, with 11 bases between the two germline ends. Germline V CDR1 and CDR2: LGHNA, YNFKEQ. This CDR3 has 16 residues.

Turning to this clone: The sample carries other DNA sequences with the same CDR3. The gene calls are TRBV7-8 and TRBJ2-1; D is unclear. Germline-derived CDR1 and CDR2 are SGHVS and FQNEAQ. The CDR3 spans 14 residues. Trimming removed 1 base from V and 5 bases from J, with 9 bases in between. CDR3 protein: CASSLVGRDNEQFF. CDR3 nucleotide sequence: TGTGCCAGCAGCTTAGTTGGTAGAGACAATGAGCAGTTCTTC.

V is TRBV29-1 and J is TRBJ2-7; D might be TRBD2 (5 bases). The germline V gene encodes CDR1 SQVTM and CDR2 ANQGSEA. Trimming pared 2 bases from V and 2 bases from J, leaving 7 bases between. The CDR3 extends over 12 amino acids. For the CDR3, the DNA is TGCAGCGTTGAAATCGGGGCCTACGAGCAGTACTTC. Translated, it gives CSVEIGAYEQYF.

The rearrangement uses TRBV21-1 and TRBJ1-5. TRBV21-1 counts as a pseudogene. The length of the CDR3 is 17 residues. Here the CDR3 reads CASSKEAADYSNQPQHF. Here the CDR3 DNA reads TGTGCCAGCAGCAAAGAGGCAGCCGATTATAGCAATCAGCCCCAGCATTTT.

This clone was recorded once. The CDR3 here is CASSFDSSRDTQYF. DNA of the CDR3: TGCGCCAGCAGCTTCGACAGTTCAAGAGATACGCAGTATTTT. The genes are TRBV5-1 and TRBJ2-3; possibly TRBD1 for D (5 bases). Trimming cost V 2 bases and J 5 bases, with 12 bases left between them. CDR1 and CDR2 (germline): SGHRS, YFSETQ. This CDR3 region has 14 residues.

This rearrangement joins TRBV28 to TRBJ1-2; TRBD1 is a possible D gene (6 bases). V gave up 2 bases and J gave up 1 base, with 14 bases separating them. Germline CDR1 is MDHEN and CDR2 is SYDVKM. CDR3 length: 16 amino acids. Here the CDR3 reads CASSLLTWTDNYGYTF. The CDR3 DNA reads TGTGCCAGCAGTTTACTCACATGGACAGATAACTATGGCTACACCTTC.

This sequence joins TRBV6-1 and TRBJ1-5; D is unclear. Germline assignment: CDR1 MNHNS and CDR2 SASEGT. Between the trimmed V and J ends, which lost 7 bases and 7 bases, there was a span of 14 bases. The length of the CDR3 is 13 residues. In DNA form, the CDR3 reads TGTGCCAGCAAGTCCGGGTCGCGGCAGCCCCAGCATTTT. This sequence encodes CASKSGSRQPQHF.

The chain links TRBV6-4 to TRBJ2-5; TRBD2 matches at 13 bases. V shed 3 bases and J 4 bases; nucleotides not matched to a gene: 2. CDR1 and CDR2 (germline): MRHNA, SNTAGT. The length of the CDR3 is 15 residues. The CDR3 DNA is TGTGCCAGCAGTGAGGGACTAGCGGGAAGAGAGACCCAGTACTTC. Encoded protein: CASSEGLAGRETQYF.

This sequence joins TRBV4-1 and TRBJ2-7; D is undetermined. The length of the CDR3 is 14 residues. V lost 2 bases and J 3 bases, leaving 11 bases between the germline ends. CDR1 is MGHRA and CDR2 is YSYEKL in the germline V gene. The CDR3 region is CASSQTPDGYEQYF. Here the CDR3 DNA reads TGCGCCAGCAGCCAAACCCCGGACGGCTACGAGCAGTACTTC.

The chain joins TRBV28 to TRBJ1-1, with D possibly matching TRBD1 (5 bases). Trimming shortened V by 10 bases and J by 0 bases, and 15 bases separated the two germline ends. The germline CDR1 and CDR2 sequences are MDHEN and SYDVKM. The CDR3 spans 14 residues. In DNA, the CDR3 is TGTGCCACCGCTGAGGGGACCATGAACACTGAAGCTTTCTTT. Residues: CATAEGTMNTEAFF.

This clone was counted between two and nine times. The chain recombines TRBV9 with TRBJ2-1; 13 positions match TRBD2. V trimming: 4 bases; J trimming: 16 bases; junction bases outside the gene matches: 11. The CDR3 sequence is 14 residues long. From germline, CDR1 is SGDLS and CDR2 YYNGEE. This CDR3 reads CASSFKLAGGPRFF. CDR3 in DNA: TGTGCCAGCAGCTTTAAACTAGCGGGAGGGCCGCGATTCTTC.

The rearrangement joins TRBV7-9 to TRBJ2-2, with a possible D match to TRBD2 (5 bases). Trimming left V 6 bases short and J 0 bases short, with 20 bases between. The CDR3 has 18 amino acids. CDR1 is SEHNR, CDR2 FQNEAQ, per germline (reference sequence). Here the CDR3 DNA reads TGTGCCAGCAGAGACTTTGCGGGCAAACCCGCGAACACCGGGGAGCTGTTTTTT. Translated, it gives CASRDFAGKPANTGELFF.

CDR3 region: CASSSNRVMVYEQYF. CDR3 bases: TGTGCCAGCAGCTCTAACAGGGTAATGGTCTACGAGCAGTACTTC. This chain uses TRBV11-2 with TRBJ2-7; possible D gene TRBD1, 6 bases. There are 15 residues in the CDR3. Germline V CDR1 and CDR2: SGHAT, FQNNGV. The V end was cut by 4 bases, the J end by 3 bases, with 16 bases between. Combining the CDR3 with reference TRBV11-2 and TRBJ2-7 gives the whole variable domain EAGVAQSPRYKIIEKRQSVAFWCNPISGHATLYWYQQILGQGPKLLIQFQNNGVVDDSQLPKDRFSAERLKGVDSTLKIQPAKLEDSAVYLCASSSNRVMVYEQYFGPGTRLTVT.

This chain links TRBV5-4 with TRBJ1-3; no clear D gene. This CDR3 contains 16 residues. The ends were cut back, 0 bases at V and 0 bases at J, with 10 bases in the middle. In germline, CDR1 is SGHNT, CDR2 YYREEE (reference sequence). CDR3 sequence reads: CASSLDRPTSGNTIYF. CDR3 sequence (DNA): TGTGCCAGCAGCTTGGACCGACCGACCTCTGGAAACACCATATATTTT.

The chain has TRBV7-6 and TRBJ1-1, with no clear D. Germline-derived CDR1 and CDR2 are SGHVS and FNYEAQ. Trimming took 1 base from V and 0 from J, leaving 3 bases between them. The CDR3 runs to 13 residues. DNA for the CDR3: TGTGCCAGCAGCTTAGAGCTGAACACTGAAGCTTTCTTT. Translated: CASSLELNTEAFF.

This chain joins TRBV7-6 and TRBJ2-7, with D maybe TRBD2 (5 bases). Germline V gene sequence: CDR1 SGHVS, CDR2 FNYEAQ. Trimming removed 5 bases from V and 0 bases from J, with 17 bases in between. The length of the CDR3 is 16 residues. This CDR3 reads CASSQRPADLSYEQYF. For the CDR3, the DNA is TGTGCCAGCAGCCAACGTCCAGCGGACCTCTCCTACGAGCAGTACTTC.

The table lists this clone with a few counts. This rearrangement joins TRBV2 to TRBJ1-5, with unresolved D. The V end was cut by 4 bases, the J end by 1 base, with 11 bases between. Germline V gene sequence: CDR1 SNHLY, CDR2 FYNNEI. The CDR3 extends over 15 amino acids. For the CDR3, the DNA is TGTGCCAGCAGTGGTGGCCCCGACAGCAATCAGCCCCAGCATTTT. It specifies CASSGGPDSNQPQHF.

The chain has TRBV6-5 and TRBJ2-2; D is uncertain. The V end lost 2 bases, the J end lost 2 bases, and 12 bases lay between the germline ends. The CDR3 extends over 16 amino acids. The germline V gene has CDR1 MNHEY and CDR2 SVGAGI. The CDR3 nucleotides read TGTGCCAGCAGTTACAGTCAAATGAGAAACACCGGGGAGCTGTTTTTT. This sequence encodes CASSYSQMRNTGELFF.

This sequence joins TRBV29-1 and TRBJ1-2; D is ambiguous. The V end was cut by 7 bases, the J end by 10 bases, with 16 bases between. Germline V gene data show CDR1 as SQVTM and CDR2 as ANQGSEA. The CDR3 covers 11 residues. The CDR3 protein is CSAEGPGDYTF. The CDR3 bases are TGCAGCGCCGAAGGGCCTGGAGACTACACCTTC. Full variable domain (missing parts from reference TRBV29-1 and TRBJ1-2): SAVISQKPSRDICQRGTSLTIQCQVDSQVTMMFWYRQQPGQSLTLIATANQGSEATYESGFVIDKFPISRPNLTFSTLTVSNMSPEDSSIYLCSAEGPGDYTFGSGTRLTVV.